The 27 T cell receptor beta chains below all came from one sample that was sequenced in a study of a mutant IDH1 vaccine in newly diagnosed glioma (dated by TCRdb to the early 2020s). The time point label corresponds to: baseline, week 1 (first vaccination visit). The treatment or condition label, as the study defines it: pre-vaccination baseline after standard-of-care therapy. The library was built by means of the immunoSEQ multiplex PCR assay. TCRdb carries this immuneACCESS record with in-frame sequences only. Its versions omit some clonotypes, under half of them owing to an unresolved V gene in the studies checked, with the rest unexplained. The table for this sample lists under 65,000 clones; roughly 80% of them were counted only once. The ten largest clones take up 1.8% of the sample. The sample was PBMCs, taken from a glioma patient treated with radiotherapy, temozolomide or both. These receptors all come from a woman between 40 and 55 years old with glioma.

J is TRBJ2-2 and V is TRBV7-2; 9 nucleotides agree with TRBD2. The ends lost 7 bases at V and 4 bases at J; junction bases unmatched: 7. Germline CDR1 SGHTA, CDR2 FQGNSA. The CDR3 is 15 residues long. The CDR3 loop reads CASMWGSGGTGELFF. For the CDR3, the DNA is TGTGCCAGCATGTGGGGTAGCGGGGGCACCGGGGAGCTGTTTTTT.

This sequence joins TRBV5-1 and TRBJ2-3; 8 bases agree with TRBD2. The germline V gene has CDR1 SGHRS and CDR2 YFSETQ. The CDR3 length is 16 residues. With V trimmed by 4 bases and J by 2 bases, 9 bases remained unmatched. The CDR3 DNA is TGCGCCAGCAGCCCAGAGGTAGCGGGATCCACAGATACGCAGTATTTT. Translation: CASSPEVAGSTDTQYF. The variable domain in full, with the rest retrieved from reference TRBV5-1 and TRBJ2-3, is KAGVTQTPRYLIKTRGQQVTLSCSPISGHRSVSWYQQTPGQGLQFLFEYFSETQRNKGNFPGRFSGRQFSNSRSEMNVSTLELGDSALYLCASSPEVAGSTDTQYFGPGTRLTVL.

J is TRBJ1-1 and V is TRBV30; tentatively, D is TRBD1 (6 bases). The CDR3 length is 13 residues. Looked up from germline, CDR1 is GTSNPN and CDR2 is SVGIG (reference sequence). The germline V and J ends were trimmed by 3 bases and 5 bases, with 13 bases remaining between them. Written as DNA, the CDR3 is TGTGCCTGGAGCCGGGGGGGCAGAACTGAAGCTTTCTTT. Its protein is CAWSRGGRTEAFF.

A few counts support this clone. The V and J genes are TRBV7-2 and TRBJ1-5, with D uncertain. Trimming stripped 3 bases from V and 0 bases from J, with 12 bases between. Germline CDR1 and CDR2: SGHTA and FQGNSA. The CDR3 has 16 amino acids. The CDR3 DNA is TGTGCCAGCAGCTTCGTGGGTGGTTATAGCAATCAGCCCCAGCATTTT. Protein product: CASSFVGGYSNQPQHF.

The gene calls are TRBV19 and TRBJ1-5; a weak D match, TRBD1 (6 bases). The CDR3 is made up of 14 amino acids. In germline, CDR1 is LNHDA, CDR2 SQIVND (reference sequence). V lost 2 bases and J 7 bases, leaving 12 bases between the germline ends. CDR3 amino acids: CASSIRRGHQPQHF. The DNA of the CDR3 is TGTGCCAGTAGTATAAGGAGGGGACACCAGCCCCAGCATTTT.

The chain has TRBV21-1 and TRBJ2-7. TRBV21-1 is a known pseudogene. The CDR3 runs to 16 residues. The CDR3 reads CASSKAYARLRWEQYF. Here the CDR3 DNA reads TGTGCCAGCAGCAAAGCGTATGCTCGCCTTAGGTGGGAGCAGTACTTC.

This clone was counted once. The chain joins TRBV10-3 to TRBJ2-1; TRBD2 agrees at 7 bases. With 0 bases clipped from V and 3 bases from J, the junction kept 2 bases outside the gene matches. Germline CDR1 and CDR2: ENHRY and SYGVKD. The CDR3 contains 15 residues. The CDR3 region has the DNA TGTGCCATCAGTGAGTCCGGGGGGAGCTACAATGAGCAGTTCTTC. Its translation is CAISESGGSYNEQFF.

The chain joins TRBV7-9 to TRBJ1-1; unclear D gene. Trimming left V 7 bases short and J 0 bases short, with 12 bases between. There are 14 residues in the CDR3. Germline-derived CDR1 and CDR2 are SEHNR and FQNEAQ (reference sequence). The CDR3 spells CASTPGPVNTEAFF. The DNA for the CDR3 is TGTGCCAGCACCCCGGGCCCGGTGAACACTGAAGCTTTCTTT.

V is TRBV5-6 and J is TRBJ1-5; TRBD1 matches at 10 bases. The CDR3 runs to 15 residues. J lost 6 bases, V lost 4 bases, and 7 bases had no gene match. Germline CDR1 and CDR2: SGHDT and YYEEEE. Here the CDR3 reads CASSSLTGGTQPQHF. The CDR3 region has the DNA TGTGCCAGCAGCAGCCTGACAGGGGGCACTCAGCCCCAGCATTTT.

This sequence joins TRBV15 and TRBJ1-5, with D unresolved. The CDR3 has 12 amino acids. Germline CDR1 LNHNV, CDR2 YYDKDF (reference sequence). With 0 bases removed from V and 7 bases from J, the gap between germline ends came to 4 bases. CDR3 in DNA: TGTGCCACCAGCAGAGATTGGCAGCCCCAGCATTTT. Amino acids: CATSRDWQPQHF.

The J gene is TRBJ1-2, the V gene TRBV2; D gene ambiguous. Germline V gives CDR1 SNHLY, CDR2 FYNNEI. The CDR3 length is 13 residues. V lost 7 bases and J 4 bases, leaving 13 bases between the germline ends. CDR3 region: CASMLQPLYGYTF. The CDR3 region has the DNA TGTGCCAGCATGCTACAGCCACTCTATGGCTACACCTTC.

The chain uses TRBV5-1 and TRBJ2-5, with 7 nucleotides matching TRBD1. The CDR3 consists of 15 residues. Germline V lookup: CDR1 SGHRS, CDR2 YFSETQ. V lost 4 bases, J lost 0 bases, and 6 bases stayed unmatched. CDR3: CASSREGGHQETQYF. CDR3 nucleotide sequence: TGCGCCAGCAGCCGGGAAGGGGGCCACCAAGAGACCCAGTACTTC.

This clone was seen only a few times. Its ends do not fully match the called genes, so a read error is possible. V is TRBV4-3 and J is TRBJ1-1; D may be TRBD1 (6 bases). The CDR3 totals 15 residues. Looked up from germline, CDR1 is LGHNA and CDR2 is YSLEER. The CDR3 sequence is CASRQGGGDHTEAFF. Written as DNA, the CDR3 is TGCGCCAGCAGACAAGGGGGGGGAGACCACACTGAAGCTTTCTTT.

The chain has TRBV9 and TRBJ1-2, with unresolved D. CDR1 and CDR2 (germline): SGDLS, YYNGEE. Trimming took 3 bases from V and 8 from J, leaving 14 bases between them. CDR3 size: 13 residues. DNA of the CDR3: TGTGCCAGCAGCGGGCCGGGAGGGCAAGGCTACACCTTC. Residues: CASSGPGGQGYTF.

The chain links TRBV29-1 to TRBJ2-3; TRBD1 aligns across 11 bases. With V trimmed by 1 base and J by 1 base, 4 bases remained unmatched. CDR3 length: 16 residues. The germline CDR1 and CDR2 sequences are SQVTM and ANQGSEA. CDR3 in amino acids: CSVEGGQGAGTDTQYF. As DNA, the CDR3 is TGCAGCGTTGAAGGTGGACAGGGGGCAGGCACAGATACGCAGTATTTT.

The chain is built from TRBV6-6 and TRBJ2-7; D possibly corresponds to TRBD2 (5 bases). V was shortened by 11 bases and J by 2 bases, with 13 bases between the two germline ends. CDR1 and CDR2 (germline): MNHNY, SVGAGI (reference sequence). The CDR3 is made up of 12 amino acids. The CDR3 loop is CAGGIPPYEQYF. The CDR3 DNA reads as TGTGCCGGAGGTATACCCCCCTACGAGCAGTACTTC.

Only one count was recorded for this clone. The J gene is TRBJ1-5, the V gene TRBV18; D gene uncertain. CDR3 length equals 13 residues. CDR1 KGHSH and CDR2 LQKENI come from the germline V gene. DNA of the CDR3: TGTCTGGCACAGCTATATAGCAATCAGCCCCAGCATTTT. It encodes CLAQLYSNQPQHF.

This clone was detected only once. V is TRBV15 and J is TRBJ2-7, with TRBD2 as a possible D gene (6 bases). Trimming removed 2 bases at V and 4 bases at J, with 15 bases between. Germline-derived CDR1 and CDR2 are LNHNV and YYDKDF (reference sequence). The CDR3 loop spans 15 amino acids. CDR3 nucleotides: TGTGCCACCAGCAGACCCGGGACTCCGGGTTACGAGCAGTACTTC. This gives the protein CATSRPGTPGYEQYF.

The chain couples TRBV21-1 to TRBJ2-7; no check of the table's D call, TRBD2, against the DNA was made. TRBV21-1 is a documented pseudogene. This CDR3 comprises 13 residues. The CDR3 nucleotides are TGTGCCAGCAGCAAAGCGCTTTCGGGGGAGCAGTACTTC. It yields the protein CASSKALSGEQYF.

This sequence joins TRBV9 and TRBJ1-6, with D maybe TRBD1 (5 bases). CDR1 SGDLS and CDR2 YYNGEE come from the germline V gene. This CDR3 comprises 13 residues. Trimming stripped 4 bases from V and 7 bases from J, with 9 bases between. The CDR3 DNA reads TGTGCCAGCAGCCCAGGGCCGAATTCACCCCTCCACTTT. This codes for CASSPGPNSPLHF.

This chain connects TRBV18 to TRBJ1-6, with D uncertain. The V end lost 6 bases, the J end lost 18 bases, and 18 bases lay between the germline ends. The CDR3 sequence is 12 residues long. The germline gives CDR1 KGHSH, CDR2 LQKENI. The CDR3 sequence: CASSPGREDPHF. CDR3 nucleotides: TGTGCCAGCTCCCCCGGAAGGGAAGACCCCCACTTT. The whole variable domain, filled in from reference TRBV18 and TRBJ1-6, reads NAGVMQNPRHLVRRRGQEARLRCSPMKGHSHVYWYRQLPEEGLKFMVYLQKENIIDESGMPKERFSAEFPKEGPSILRIQQVVRGDSAAYFCASSPGREDPHFGNGTRLTVT.

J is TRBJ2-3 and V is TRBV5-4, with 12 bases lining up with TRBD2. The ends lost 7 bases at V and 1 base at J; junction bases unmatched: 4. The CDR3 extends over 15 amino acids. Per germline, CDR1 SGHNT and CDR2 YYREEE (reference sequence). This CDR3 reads CASGTSGGRTDTQYF. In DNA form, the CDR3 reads TGTGCCAGCGGAACTAGCGGGGGGCGCACAGATACGCAGTATTTT.

The CDR3 region is CARLESDAVKTQYF. In nucleotides, the CDR3 is TGTGCCAGATTGGAATCCGATGCGGTCAAGACCCAGTACTTC. This chain uses TRBV6-8 with TRBJ2-5; D is uncertain. Germline CDR1 reads MNHGY; CDR2 reads SAAAGT. Trimming took 9 bases from V and 6 from J, leaving 20 bases between them. This CDR3 is built from 14 residues.

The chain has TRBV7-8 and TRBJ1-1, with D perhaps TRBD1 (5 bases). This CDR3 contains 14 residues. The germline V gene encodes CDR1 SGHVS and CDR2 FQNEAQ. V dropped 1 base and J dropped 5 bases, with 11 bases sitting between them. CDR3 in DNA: TGTGCCAGCAGCTTAGAGAGGGGACTAACTGAAGCTTTCTTT. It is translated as CASSLERGLTEAFF.

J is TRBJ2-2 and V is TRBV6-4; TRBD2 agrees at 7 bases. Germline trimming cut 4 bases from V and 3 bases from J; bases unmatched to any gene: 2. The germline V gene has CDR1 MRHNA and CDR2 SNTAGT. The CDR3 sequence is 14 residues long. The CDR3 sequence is CASSGGLDTGELFF. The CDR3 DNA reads TGTGCCAGCAGTGGCGGACTAGACACCGGGGAGCTGTTTTTT.

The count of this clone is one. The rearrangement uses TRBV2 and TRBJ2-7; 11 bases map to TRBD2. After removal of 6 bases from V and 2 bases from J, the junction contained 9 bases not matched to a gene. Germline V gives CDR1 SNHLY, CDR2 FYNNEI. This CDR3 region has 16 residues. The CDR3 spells CASRDLAGGATYEQYF. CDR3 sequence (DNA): TGTGCCAGCAGGGACCTAGCGGGGGGCGCTACCTACGAGCAGTACTTC.

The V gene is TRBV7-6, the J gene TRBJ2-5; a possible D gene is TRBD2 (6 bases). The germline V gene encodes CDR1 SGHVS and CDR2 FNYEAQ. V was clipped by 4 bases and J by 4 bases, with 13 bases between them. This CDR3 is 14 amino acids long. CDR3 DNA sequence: TGTGCCAGCAGCTACAGACTAGAAGGAGAGACCCAGTACTTC. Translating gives CASSYRLEGETQYF.